A single sample is the source of the 26 T cell receptor beta chains below, sequenced in a study of T-cell reconstitution after alpha-beta-depleted transplantation in children. It was with unique molecular identifiers that the TCRbeta library was prepared. TCRdb itself ran the PCR reads through MiXCR, one entry per CDR3 protein. In the table there are about a million distinct CDR3 sequences, around 30% of which are singletons. This specimen was PBMCs, mostly from graft donor cells, taken 360 days after TCRalphabeta/CD19-depleted stem cell transplant. These receptor sequences come from a boy younger than two who had a stem cell transplant for SCID, so the T cells may come from the graft donor.

This clonotype appeared a few times. The chain carries TRBV27 and TRBJ2-7, with 7 positions matching TRBD1. From germline, CDR1 is MNHEY and CDR2 SMNVEV (reference sequence). V lost 5 bases, J lost 0 bases, and 4 bases stayed unmatched. The CDR3 loop spans 14 amino acids. CDR3 amino acids: CASSDRQGSYEQYF. In DNA, the CDR3 is TGTGCCAGCAGTGACCGACAGGGCTCCTACGAGCAGTACTTC.

The chain is built from TRBV6-1 and TRBJ2-2; D uncertain. Germline V gene lookup returns CDR1 MNHNS and CDR2 SASEGT. The CDR3 runs 14 residues. Trimming shortened V by 6 bases and J by 5 bases, and 13 bases separated the two germline ends. The CDR3 sequence is CASRQKPETGELFF. The CDR3 nucleotides are TGTGCCAGCAGACAGAAGCCAGAAACCGGGGAGCTGTTTTTT.

This clonotype was picked up a small number of times. The chain links TRBV20-1 to TRBJ1-2, with no clear D. This CDR3 has 11 amino acids. CDR1 and CDR2 from the germline V gene are DFQATT and SNEGSKA (reference sequence). Trimming pared 2 bases from V and 3 bases from J, leaving 4 bases between. The CDR3 here is CSARQDYGYTF. The CDR3 nucleotides are TGCAGTGCTAGACAGGACTATGGCTACACCTTC.

The V gene is TRBV12-3 or TRBV12-4, the J gene TRBJ2-7, with 7 bases fitting TRBD2. This CDR3 is 14 amino acids long. V lost 5 bases to trimming and J lost 7 bases; unmatched junction nucleotides: 11. CDR3 region: CASSPSGTRWEQYF. The CDR3 nucleotides are TGTGCCAGCAGTCCCAGCGGGACCCGATGGGAGCAGTACTTC.

The chain has TRBV5-5 and TRBJ2-5, with TRBD2 identical over 10 bases. CDR1 is SGHKS and CDR2 is YYEKEE in the germline V gene (reference sequence). V dropped 1 base and J dropped 5; count of bases not matched to a gene: 11. The CDR3 sequence is 17 residues long. CDR3 in amino acids: CASSLSPGTSAWETQYF. The CDR3 nucleotides read TGTGCCAGCAGCTTGAGCCCCGGGACTAGCGCTTGGGAGACCCAGTACTTC.

The rearrangement links TRBV5-5 to TRBJ1-1, with TRBD1 as a possible D gene (6 bases). Germline loops: CDR1 SGHKS, CDR2 YYEKEE (reference sequence). This CDR3 comprises 13 residues. Trimming took off 3 bases at V and 7 bases at J, with 13 bases between the two ends. The CDR3 DNA follows: TGTGCCAGCAGCTCCTTGGACAGCCTTGAAGCTTTCTTT. This translates into CASSSLDSLEAFF.

This clonotype was picked up a small number of times. The chain carries TRBV12-3 or TRBV12-4 and TRBJ1-2; TRBD1 aligns across 11 bases. The CDR3 loop spans 16 amino acids. J was trimmed by 2 bases and V by 2 bases; bases with no gene match: 4. CDR3 region: CASSLTRDRGNYGYTF. The CDR3 bases are TGTGCCAGCAGTTTAACGAGGGACAGGGGGAACTATGGCTACACCTTC.

This clonotype occurred a few times. The chain is built from TRBV20-1 and TRBJ2-5; D gene unclear. The CDR3 covers 14 residues. CDR1 and CDR2 (germline): DFQATT, SNEGSKA (reference sequence). Trimming took off 6 bases at V and 4 bases at J, with 18 bases between the two ends. The CDR3 DNA reads as TGCAGTGCCGAGGACGGGCTCGTCGGAGAGACCCAGTACTTC. Its protein is CSAEDGLVGETQYF.

The chain carries TRBV10-3 and TRBJ1-2; D possibly corresponds to TRBD1 (6 bases). The V end was cut by 4 bases, the J end by 4 bases, with 16 bases between. Germline loops: CDR1 ENHRY, CDR2 SYGVKD. CDR3 length: 15 amino acids. CDR3 nucleotide sequence: TGTGCCATCAGTGTATTTGAACAGGGCCTCTATGGCTACACCTTC. Translated, it gives CAISVFEQGLYGYTF.

A few counts support this clonotype. The chain joins TRBV5-1 to TRBJ1-4; 10 nucleotides align to TRBD1. This CDR3 has 14 residues. The germline V gene has CDR1 SGHRS and CDR2 YFSETQ. V was pared by 3 bases and J by 7 bases, with 3 bases of the junction left unmatched. CDR3 coding DNA: TGCGCCAGCAGCTGGGACAGGGGACGTGAAAAACTGTTTTTT. Translating it yields CASSWDRGREKLFF.

The chain combines TRBV12-3 or TRBV12-4 with TRBJ2-3; tentatively, D is TRBD1 or TRBD2 (5 bases each). Trimming pared 6 bases from V and 0 bases from J, leaving 19 bases between. The CDR3 is 17 residues long. The CDR3 DNA follows: TGTGCCAGCAGCCTAGAGGGGAGTGATTATAGCACAGATACGCAGTATTTT. It codes for CASSLEGSDYSTDTQYF.

This clonotype was found a few times. The chain couples TRBV11-2 to TRBJ2-3; weak D call: TRBD1 (5 bases). With 0 bases removed from V and 6 bases from J, the gap between germline ends came to 16 bases. Per germline, CDR1 SGHAT and CDR2 FQNNGV. This CDR3 spans 16 amino acids. The CDR3 protein is CASSLEATIAGDTQYF. The CDR3 DNA follows: TGTGCCAGCAGCTTAGAGGCTACTATAGCAGGGGATACGCAGTATTTT.

The rearrangement links TRBV6-5 to TRBJ2-7; tentatively, D is TRBD2 (6 bases). The CDR3 is made up of 16 amino acids. Germline values: CDR1 MNHEY, CDR2 SVGAGI. Trimming shortened V by 2 bases and J by 0 bases, and 14 bases separated the two germline ends. CDR3 loop: CASSYRGGGVSYEQYF. The CDR3 DNA reads TGTGCCAGCAGTTACCGGGGAGGAGGAGTCTCCTACGAGCAGTACTTC.

This clonotype appeared a few times. The CDR3 region has the DNA TGTGCCAGCAGTGAGGCTAGCGGGGGTCTCAGTGAGCAGTTCTTC. Protein product: CASSEASGGLSEQFF. The chain joins TRBV2 to TRBJ2-1, with TRBD2 matching over 10 bases. The CDR3 sequence is 15 residues long. Per germline, CDR1 SNHLY and CDR2 FYNNEI. V lost 3 bases and J lost 9; bases outside the gene matches: 8. Full variable domain (outside the CDR3, taken from reference TRBV2 and TRBJ2-1): EPEVTQTPSHQVTQMGQEVILRCVPISNHLYFYWYRQILGQKVEFLVSFYNNEISEKSEIFDDQFSVERPDGSNFTLKIRSTKLEDSAMYFCASSEASGGLSEQFFGPGTRLTVL.

The chain has TRBV12-3 or TRBV12-4 and TRBJ2-7; unclear D gene. CDR3 length: 13 amino acids. V lost 6 bases and J 3 bases, leaving 12 bases between the germline ends. The CDR3 region has the DNA TGTGCCAGCAGCCCCCCACCCAACTACGAGCAGTACTTC. Translation: CASSPPPNYEQYF.

The chain employs TRBV7-7 and TRBJ2-1; D is possibly TRBD1 or TRBD2 (6 bases each). CDR3 length equals 15 residues. The V and J ends lost 1 base and 8 bases respectively, with 15 bases between them. Germline CDR1 reads SSHAT; CDR2 reads FNYEAQ (reference sequence). CDR3 nucleotide sequence: TGTGCCAGCAGCTTAGAGGGGGGCGCAGCTCATGAGCAGTTCTTC. It specifies CASSLEGGAAHEQFF.

This chain joins TRBV7-6 and TRBJ2-5; D is possibly TRBD2 (5 bases). Germline CDR1 is SGHVS and CDR2 is FNYEAQ. This CDR3 spans 17 amino acids. Deletions cut 5 bases from V and 5 bases from J, with 24 bases between. The CDR3 spells CASSPASRLVIRETQYF. CDR3 in DNA: TGTGCCAGCAGCCCTGCTAGCCGACTGGTAATTAGGGAGACCCAGTACTTC. The full variable domain, with the rest looked up from reference TRBV7-6 and TRBJ2-5, is GAGVSQSPRYKVTKRGQDVALRCDPISGHVSLYWYRQALGQGPEFLTYFNYEAQQDKSGLPNDRFSAERPEGSISTLTIQRTEQRDSAMYRCASSPASRLVIRETQYFGPGTRLLVL.

This clonotype was detected a few times. This chain connects TRBV16 to TRBJ2-1; D is ambiguous. The germline V and J ends were trimmed by 0 bases and 10 bases, with 10 bases remaining between them. This CDR3 has 13 amino acids. Germline loops: CDR1 KGHSY, CDR2 FQNENV. The CDR3 loop is CASSQSRQVEQFF. CDR3 in DNA: TGTGCCAGCAGCCAATCGCGTCAAGTCGAGCAGTTCTTC. Together with reference TRBV16 and TRBJ2-1, the CDR3 gives the full variable domain: GEEVAQTPKHLVRGEGQKAKLYCAPIKGHSYVFWYQQVLKNEFKFLISFQNENVFDETGMPKERFSAKCLPNSPCSLEIQATKLEDSAVYFCASSQSRQVEQFFGPGTRLTVL.

This clonotype was seen only a few times. The chain is built from TRBV4-2 and TRBJ2-3; 8 bases fit TRBD2. The trim removed 4 bases at V and 0 bases at J, leaving 6 bases unmatched. The CDR3 consists of 16 residues. CDR1 is LGHNA and CDR2 is YNFKEQ in the germline V gene. The CDR3 coding sequence is TGTGCCAGCAGCCGGTCTAGCGGGCTAAGCACAGATACGCAGTATTTT. It translates to CASSRSSGLSTDTQYF.

This clonotype came up many times. The chain carries TRBV29-1 and TRBJ2-1, with 13 bases aligning to TRBD2. V lost 3 bases and J lost 8; bases outside the gene matches: 10. The V gene's germline CDR1 is SQVTM and CDR2 ANQGSEA. The CDR3 is made up of 16 amino acids. CDR3 sequence: CSVDTSGGAFVYEQFF. The CDR3, as DNA: TGCAGCGTTGATACTAGCGGGGGGGCCTTTGTATATGAGCAGTTCTTC.

CDR3 sequence (DNA): TGTGCCAGCAGTTTAGAGTTGATAGGTCACAATCAGCCCCAGCATTTT. This codes for CASSLELIGHNQPQHF. The V and J genes are TRBV28 and TRBJ1-5; no definite D call. The CDR3 is made up of 16 amino acids. V was trimmed by 2 bases and J by 3 bases, leaving 14 bases between them. Germline values: CDR1 MDHEN, CDR2 SYDVKM. Full variable domain (missing parts from reference TRBV28 and TRBJ1-5): DVKVTQSSRYLVKRTGEKVFLECVQDMDHENMFWYRQDPGLGLRLIYFSYDVKMKEKGDIPEGYSVSREKKERFSLILESASTNQTSMYLCASSLELIGHNQPQHFGDGTRLSIL.

The gene calls are TRBV6-5 and TRBJ2-3; D is perhaps TRBD2 (6 bases). The CDR3 covers 16 residues. CDR1 is MNHEY and CDR2 is SVGAGI in the germline V gene. V was shortened by 2 bases and J by 0 bases, with 12 bases between the two germline ends. The CDR3, as DNA: TGTGCCAGCAGTTACGTCGGGGGAACTAGCACAGATACGCAGTATTTT. It translates to CASSYVGGTSTDTQYF.

The V and J genes are TRBV4-1 and TRBJ2-5; D not resolved. The V end was cut by 4 bases, the J end by 5 bases, with 23 bases between. This CDR3 contains 17 residues. In germline, CDR1 is MGHRA, CDR2 YSYEKL. The DNA for the CDR3 is TGCGCCAGCAGCCGAACCGGGTTCCCCAATGGAGAGGAGACCCAGTACTTC. Its protein is CASSRTGFPNGEETQYF.

The J gene is TRBJ2-2, the V gene TRBV13; weak D call: TRBD1 (5 bases). The CDR3 has 16 residues. V was shortened by 3 bases and J by 0 bases, with 11 bases between the two germline ends. Germline CDR1 PRHDT, CDR2 FYEKMQ (reference sequence). The CDR3 loop reads CASSFVDKPNTGELFF. In DNA form, the CDR3 reads TGTGCCAGCAGCTTCGTGGACAAGCCGAACACCGGGGAGCTGTTTTTT.

The CDR3 DNA sequence: TGCGCCAGCAGCCAAGATGAAAGGAGGGAAGAGACCCAGTACTTC. It specifies CASSQDERREETQYF. The V and J genes are TRBV4-3 and TRBJ2-5; TRBD2 might be the D (6 bases). V was cut by 0 bases and J by 3 bases, with 11 bases left in between. Germline V gene data show CDR1 as LGHNA and CDR2 as YSLEER. This CDR3 contains 15 residues.

Regarding this clonotype: Germline and junction disagree at one end, which may indicate a read error. The chain recombines TRBV11-2 with TRBJ2-2, with 10 bases that match TRBD2. Germline-derived CDR1 and CDR2 are SGHAT and FQNNGV. This CDR3 contains 13 residues. CDR3 region: CASSLEAGGVLFF. Written as DNA, the CDR3 is TGTGCCAGCAGCTTAGAAGCGGGGGGGGTGCTGTTTTTT.